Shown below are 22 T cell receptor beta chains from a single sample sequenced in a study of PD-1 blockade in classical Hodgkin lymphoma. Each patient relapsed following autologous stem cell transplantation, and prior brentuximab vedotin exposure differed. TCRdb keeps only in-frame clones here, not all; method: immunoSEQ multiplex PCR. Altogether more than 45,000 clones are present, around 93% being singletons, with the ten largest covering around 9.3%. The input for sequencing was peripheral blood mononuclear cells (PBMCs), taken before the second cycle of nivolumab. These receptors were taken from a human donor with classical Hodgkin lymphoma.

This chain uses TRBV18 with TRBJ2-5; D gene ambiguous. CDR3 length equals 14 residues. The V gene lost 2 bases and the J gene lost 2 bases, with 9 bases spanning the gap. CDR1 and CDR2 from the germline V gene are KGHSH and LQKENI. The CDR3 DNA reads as TGTGCCAGCTCACCAAGGATGGGACAAGAGACCCAGTACTTC. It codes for CASSPRMGQETQYF.

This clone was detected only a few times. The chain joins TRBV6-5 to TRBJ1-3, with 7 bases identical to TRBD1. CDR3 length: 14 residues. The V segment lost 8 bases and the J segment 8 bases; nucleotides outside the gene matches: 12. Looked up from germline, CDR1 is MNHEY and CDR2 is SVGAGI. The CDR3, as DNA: TGTGCCAGCGTACAGGGGCCCACGGTAGACACCATATATTTT. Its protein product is CASVQGPTVDTIYF.

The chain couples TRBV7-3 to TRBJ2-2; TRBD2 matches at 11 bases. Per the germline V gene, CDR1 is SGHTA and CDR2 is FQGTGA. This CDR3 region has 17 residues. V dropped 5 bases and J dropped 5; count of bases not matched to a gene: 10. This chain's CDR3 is CASSPVLAGGWTGELFF. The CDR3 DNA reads TGTGCCAGCAGCCCCGTTCTAGCGGGGGGTTGGACCGGGGAGCTGTTTTTT.

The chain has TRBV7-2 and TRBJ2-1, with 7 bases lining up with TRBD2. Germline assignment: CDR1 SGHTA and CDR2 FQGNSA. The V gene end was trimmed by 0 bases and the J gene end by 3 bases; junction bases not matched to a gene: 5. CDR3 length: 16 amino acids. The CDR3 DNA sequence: TGTGCCAGCAGCTTAGCTCGCGGGGGACTCTACAATGAGCAGTTCTTC. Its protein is CASSLARGGLYNEQFF. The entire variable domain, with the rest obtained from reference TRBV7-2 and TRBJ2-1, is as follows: GAGVSQSPSNKVTEKGKDVELRCDPISGHTALYWYRQSLGQGLEFLIYFQGNSAPDKSGLPSDRFSAERTGGSVSTLTIQRTQQEDSAVYLCASSLARGGLYNEQFFGPGTRLTVL.

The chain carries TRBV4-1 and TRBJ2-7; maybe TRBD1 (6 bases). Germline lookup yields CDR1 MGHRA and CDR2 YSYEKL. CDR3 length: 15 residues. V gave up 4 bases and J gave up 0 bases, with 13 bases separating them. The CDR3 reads CASSPGTPYSYEQYF. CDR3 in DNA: TGCGCCAGCAGCCCCGGGACACCATACTCCTACGAGCAGTACTTC.

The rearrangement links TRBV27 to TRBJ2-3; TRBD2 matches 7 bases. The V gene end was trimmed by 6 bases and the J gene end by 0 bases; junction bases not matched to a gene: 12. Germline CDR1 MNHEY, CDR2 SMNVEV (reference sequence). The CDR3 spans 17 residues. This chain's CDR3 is CASSPRASGTSTDTQYF. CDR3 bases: TGTGCCAGCAGCCCCCGGGCTAGCGGAACTAGCACAGATACGCAGTATTTT.

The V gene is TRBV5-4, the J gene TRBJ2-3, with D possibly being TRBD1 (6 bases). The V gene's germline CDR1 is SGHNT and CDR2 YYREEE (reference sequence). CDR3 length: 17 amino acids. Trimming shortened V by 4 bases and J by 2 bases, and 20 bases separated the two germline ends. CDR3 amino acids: CASSGEKINRVTDTQYF. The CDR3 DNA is TGTGCCAGCAGCGGGGAGAAGATAAACAGGGTCACAGATACGCAGTATTTT. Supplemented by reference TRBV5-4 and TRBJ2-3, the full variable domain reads ETGVTQSPTHLIKTRGQQVTLRCSSQSGHNTVSWYQQALGQGPQFIFQYYREEENGRGNFPPRFSGLQFPNYSSELNVNALELDDSALYLCASSGEKINRVTDTQYFGPGTRLTVL.

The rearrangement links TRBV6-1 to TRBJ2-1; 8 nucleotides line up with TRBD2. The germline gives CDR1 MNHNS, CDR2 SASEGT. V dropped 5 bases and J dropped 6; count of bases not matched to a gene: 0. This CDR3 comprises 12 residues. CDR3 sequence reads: CASSRGGNEQFF. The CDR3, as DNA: TGTGCCAGCAGTCGGGGGGGCAATGAGCAGTTCTTC.

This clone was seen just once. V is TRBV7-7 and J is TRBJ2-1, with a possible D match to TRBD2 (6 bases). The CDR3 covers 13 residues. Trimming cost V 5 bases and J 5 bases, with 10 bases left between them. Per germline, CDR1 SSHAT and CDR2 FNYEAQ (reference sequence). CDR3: CASSPSGDNEQFF. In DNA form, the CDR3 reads TGTGCCAGCAGCCCCTCGGGGGACAATGAGCAGTTCTTC.

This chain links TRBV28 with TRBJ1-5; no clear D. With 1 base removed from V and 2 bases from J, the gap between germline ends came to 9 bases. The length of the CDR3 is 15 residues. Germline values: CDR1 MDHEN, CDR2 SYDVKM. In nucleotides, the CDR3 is TGTGCCAGCAGTTTATCCGGTCGGGGCAATCAGCCCCAGCATTTT. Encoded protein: CASSLSGRGNQPQHF.

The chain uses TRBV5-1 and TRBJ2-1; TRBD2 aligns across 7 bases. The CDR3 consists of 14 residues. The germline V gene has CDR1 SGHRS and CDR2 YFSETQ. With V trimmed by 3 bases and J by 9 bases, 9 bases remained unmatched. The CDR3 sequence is CASSSGLDGGEQFF. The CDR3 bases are TGCGCCAGCAGCTCCGGACTAGATGGGGGTGAGCAGTTCTTC.

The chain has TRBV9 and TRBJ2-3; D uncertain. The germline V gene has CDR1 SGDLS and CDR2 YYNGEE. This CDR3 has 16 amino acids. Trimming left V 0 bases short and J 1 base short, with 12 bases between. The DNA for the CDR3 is TGTGCCAGCAGCGTAGGATTCGGGCGCCGCACAGATACGCAGTATTTT. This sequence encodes CASSVGFGRRTDTQYF.

CDR3 nucleotide sequence: TGTGCCAGCAGCTTGCTGGCAGATACGCAGTATTTT. Translating it yields CASSLLADTQYF. The chain uses TRBV5-6 and TRBJ2-3; no definite D call. The CDR3 length is 12 residues. V lost 1 base to trimming and J lost 4 bases, with 4 bases between them. Germline loops: CDR1 SGHDT, CDR2 YYEEEE.

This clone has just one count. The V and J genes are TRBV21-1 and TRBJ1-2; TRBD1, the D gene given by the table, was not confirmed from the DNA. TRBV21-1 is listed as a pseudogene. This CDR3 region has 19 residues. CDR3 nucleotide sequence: TGTGCCAGCAGCAAAACCTCCGTAAAAATAAGCGACAGAGCCCATGGCTACACCTTC. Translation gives CASSKTSVKISDRAHGYTF.

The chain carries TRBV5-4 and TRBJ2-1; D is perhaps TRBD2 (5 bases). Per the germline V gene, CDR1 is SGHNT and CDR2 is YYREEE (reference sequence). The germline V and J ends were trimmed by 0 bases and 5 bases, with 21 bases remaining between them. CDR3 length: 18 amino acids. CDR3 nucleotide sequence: TGTGCCAGCAGCTTGGAAGGCGGAGGCCTAACTAGTCACAATGAGCAGTTCTTC. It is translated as CASSLEGGGLTSHNEQFF.

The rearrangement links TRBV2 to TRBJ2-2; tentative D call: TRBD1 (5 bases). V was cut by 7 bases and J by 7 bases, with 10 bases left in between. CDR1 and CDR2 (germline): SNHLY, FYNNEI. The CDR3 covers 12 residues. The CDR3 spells CASTIDSGELFF. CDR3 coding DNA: TGTGCCAGCACCATAGACAGCGGGGAGCTGTTTTTT.

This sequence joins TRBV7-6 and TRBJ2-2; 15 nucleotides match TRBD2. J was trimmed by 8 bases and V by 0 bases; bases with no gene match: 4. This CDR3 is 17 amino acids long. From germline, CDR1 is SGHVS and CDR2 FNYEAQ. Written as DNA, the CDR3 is TGTGCCAGCAGCTTAGCGGGACTAGCGGGAGGAAGTGGGGAGCTGTTTTTT. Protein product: CASSLAGLAGGSGELFF. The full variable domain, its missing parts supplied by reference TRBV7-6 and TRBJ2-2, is GAGVSQSPRYKVTKRGQDVALRCDPISGHVSLYWYRQALGQGPEFLTYFNYEAQQDKSGLPNDRFSAERPEGSISTLTIQRTEQRDSAMYRCASSLAGLAGGSGELFFGEGSRLTVL.

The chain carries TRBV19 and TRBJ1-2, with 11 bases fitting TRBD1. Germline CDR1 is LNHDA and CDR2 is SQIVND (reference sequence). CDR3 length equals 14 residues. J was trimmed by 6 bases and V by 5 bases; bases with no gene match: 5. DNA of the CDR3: TGTGCCAGTAGTCGGGACAGGGGGAGGCATGGCTACACCTTC. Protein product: CASSRDRGRHGYTF.

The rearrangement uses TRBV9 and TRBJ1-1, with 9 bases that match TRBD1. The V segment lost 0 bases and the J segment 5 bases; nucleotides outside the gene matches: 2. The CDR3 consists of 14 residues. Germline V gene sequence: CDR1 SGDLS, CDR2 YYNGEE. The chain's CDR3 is CASSVGDRVTEAFF. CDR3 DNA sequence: TGTGCCAGCAGCGTAGGGGACAGGGTGACTGAAGCTTTCTTT.

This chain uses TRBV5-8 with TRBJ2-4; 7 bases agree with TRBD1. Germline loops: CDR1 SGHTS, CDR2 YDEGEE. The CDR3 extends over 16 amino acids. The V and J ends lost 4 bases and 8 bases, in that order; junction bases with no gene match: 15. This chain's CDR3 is CASSPPPGQAVDIQYF. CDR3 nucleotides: TGTGCCAGCAGCCCACCGCCAGGACAGGCGGTGGACATTCAGTACTTC.

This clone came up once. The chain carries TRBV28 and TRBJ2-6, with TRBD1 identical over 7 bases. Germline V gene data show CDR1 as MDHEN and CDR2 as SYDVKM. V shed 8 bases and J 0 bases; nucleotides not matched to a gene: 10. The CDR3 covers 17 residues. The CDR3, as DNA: TGTGCCAGCGCTACCCGGACAGGCATCTCTGGGGCCAACGTCCTGACTTTC. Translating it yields CASATRTGISGANVLTF.

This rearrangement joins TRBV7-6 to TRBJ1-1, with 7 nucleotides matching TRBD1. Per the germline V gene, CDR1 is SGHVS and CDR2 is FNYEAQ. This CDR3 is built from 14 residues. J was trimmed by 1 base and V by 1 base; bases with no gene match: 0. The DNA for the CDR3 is TGTGCCAGCAGCTTAGGACAGGGGAACACTGAAGCTTTCTTT. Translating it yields CASSLGQGNTEAFF.